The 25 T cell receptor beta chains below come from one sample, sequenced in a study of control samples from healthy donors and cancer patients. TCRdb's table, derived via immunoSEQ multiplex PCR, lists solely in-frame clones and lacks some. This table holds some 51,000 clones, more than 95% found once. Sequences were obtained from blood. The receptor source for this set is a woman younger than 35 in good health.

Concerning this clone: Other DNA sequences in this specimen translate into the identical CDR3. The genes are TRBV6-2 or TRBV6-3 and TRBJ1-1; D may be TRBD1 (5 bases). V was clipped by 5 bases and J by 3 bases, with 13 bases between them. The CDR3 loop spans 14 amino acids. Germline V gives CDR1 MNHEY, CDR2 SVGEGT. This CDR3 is CASSLMGGDTEAFF. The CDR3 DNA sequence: TGTGCCAGCAGTCTGATGGGGGGTGACACTGAAGCTTTCTTT.

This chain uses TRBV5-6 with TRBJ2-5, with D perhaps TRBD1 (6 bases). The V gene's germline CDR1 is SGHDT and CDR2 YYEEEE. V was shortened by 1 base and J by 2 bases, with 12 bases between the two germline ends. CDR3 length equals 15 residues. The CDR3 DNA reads TGTGCCAGCAGCTTGCCTTTGAGGGGGCAAGAGACCCAGTACTTC. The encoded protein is CASSLPLRGQETQYF.

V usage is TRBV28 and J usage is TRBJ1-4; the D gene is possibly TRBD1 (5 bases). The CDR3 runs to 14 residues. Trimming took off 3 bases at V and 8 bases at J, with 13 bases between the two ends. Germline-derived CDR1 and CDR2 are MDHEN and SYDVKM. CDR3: CASSLPRVEEKLFF. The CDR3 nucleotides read TGTGCCAGCAGTTTGCCCAGGGTGGAAGAAAAACTGTTTTTT.

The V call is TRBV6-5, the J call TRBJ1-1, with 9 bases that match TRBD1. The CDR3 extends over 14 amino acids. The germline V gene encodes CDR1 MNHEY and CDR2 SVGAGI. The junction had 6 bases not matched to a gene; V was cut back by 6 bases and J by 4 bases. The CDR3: CASRSGQGSTEAFF. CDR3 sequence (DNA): TGTGCCAGCAGGTCCGGACAGGGGAGCACTGAAGCTTTCTTT.

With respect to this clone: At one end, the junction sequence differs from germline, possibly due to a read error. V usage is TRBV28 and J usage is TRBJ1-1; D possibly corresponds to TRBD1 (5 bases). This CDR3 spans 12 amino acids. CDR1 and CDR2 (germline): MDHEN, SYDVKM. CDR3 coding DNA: TGTGCCAGCACCTTCTCGGGGGGACTTTCGATCTTT. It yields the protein CASTFSGGLSIF. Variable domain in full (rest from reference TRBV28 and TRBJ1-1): DVKVTQSSRYLVKRTGEKVFLECVQDMDHENMFWYRQDPGLGLRLIYFSYDVKMKEKGDIPEGYSVSREKKERFSLILESASTNQTSMYLCASTFSGGLSIFGQGTRLTVV.

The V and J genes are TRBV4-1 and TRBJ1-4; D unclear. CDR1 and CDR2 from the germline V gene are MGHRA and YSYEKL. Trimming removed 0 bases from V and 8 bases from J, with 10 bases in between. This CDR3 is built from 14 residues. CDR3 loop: CASSQERQGEKLFF. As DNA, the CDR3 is TGCGCCAGCAGCCAAGAAAGACAAGGCGAAAAACTGTTTTTT.

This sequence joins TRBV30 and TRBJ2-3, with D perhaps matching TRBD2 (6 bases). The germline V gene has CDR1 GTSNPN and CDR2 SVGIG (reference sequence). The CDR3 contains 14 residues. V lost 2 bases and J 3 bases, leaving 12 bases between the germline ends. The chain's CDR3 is CAWSRASVTDTQYF. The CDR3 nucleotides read TGTGCCTGGAGTCGGGCTAGCGTAACAGATACGCAGTATTTT. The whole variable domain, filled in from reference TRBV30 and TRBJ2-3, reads SQTIHQWPATLVQPVGSPLSLECTVEGTSNPNLYWYRQAAGRGLQLLFYSVGIGQISSEVPQNLSASRPQDRQFILSSKKLLLSDSGFYLCAWSRASVTDTQYFGPGTRLTVL.

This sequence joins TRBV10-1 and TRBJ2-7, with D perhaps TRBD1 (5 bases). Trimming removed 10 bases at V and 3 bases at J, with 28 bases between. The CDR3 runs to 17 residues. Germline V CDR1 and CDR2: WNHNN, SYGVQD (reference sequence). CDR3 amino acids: CATYRQRPFLNHYEQYF. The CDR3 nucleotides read TGCGCCACTTATAGACAGAGACCTTTCCTCAACCACTACGAGCAGTACTTC.

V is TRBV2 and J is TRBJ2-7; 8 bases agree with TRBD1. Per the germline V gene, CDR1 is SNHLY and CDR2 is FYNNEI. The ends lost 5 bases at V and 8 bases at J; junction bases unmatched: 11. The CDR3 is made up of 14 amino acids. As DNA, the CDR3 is TGTGCCAGCAGTCCCGGACAGGGTCCTGACAAGCAGTACTTC. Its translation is CASSPGQGPDKQYF.

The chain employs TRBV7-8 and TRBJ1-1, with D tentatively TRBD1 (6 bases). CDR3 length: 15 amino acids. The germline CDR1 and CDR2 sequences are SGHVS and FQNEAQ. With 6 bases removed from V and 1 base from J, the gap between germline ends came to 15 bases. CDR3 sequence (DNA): TGTGCCAGCAGTTTGAACAGGGTTCGGAACACTGAAGCTTTCTTT. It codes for CASSLNRVRNTEAFF.

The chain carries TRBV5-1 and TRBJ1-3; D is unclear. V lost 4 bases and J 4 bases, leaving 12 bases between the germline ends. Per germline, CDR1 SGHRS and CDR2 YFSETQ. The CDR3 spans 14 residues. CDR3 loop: CASSPGVRGNTIYF. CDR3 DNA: TGCGCCAGCAGCCCCGGGGTTCGCGGAAACACCATATATTTT.

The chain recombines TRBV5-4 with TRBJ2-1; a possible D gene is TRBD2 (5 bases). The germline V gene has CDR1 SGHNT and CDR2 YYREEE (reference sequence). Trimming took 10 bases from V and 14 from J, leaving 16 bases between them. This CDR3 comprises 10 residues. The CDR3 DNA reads TGTGCCGAGCCGGAGGCCGTCGAGTTCTTC. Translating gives CAEPEAVEFF.

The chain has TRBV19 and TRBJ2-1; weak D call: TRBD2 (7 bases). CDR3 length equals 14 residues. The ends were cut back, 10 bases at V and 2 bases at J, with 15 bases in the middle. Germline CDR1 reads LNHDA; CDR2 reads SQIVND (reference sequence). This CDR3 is CATNRGGTYNEQFF. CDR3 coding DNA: TGTGCCACCAATAGGGGGGGGACCTACAATGAGCAGTTCTTC.

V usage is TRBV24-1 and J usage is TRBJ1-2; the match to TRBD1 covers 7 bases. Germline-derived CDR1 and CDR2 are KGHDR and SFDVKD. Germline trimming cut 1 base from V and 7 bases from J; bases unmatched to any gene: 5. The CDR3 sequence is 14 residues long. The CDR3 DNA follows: TGTGCCACCAGTGATTTCGACAGGGAGTGTGGCTACACCTTC. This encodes CATSDFDRECGYTF.

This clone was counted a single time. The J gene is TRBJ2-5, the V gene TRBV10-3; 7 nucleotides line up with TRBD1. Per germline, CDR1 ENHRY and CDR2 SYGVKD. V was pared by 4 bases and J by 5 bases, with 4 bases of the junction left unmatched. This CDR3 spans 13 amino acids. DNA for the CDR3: TGTGCCATCAGTGGTAGGGGGCGGGAGACCCAGTACTTC. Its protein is CAISGRGRETQYF.

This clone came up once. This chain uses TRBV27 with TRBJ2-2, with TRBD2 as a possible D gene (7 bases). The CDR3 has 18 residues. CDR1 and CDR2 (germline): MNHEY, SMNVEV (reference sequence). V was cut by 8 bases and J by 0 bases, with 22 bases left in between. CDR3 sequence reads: CASGIRGGVITNTGELFF. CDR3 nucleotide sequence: TGTGCCAGCGGGATCAGAGGGGGGGTGATAACGAACACCGGGGAGCTGTTTTTT.

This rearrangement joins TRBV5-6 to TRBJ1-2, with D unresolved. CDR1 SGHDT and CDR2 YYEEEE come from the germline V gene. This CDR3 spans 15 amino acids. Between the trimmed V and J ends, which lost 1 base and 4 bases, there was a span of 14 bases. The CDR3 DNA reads TGTGCCAGCAGCTTGTTTGGCGCCTCTGGCTATGGCTACACCTTC. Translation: CASSLFGASGYGYTF.

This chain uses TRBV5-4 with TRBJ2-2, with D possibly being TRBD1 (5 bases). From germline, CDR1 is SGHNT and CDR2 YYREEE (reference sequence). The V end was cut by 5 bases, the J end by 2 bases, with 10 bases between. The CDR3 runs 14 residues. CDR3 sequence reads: CASRQTVNTGELFF. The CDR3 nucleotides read TGTGCCAGCAGGCAGACAGTAAACACCGGGGAGCTGTTTTTT.

The CDR3 is CASSAFQGTEAFF. The CDR3 DNA is TGTGCCAGCAGCGCCTTCCAGGGAACTGAAGCTTTCTTT. This chain links TRBV9 with TRBJ1-1; possibly TRBD1 for D (5 bases). The germline V and J ends were trimmed by 3 bases and 5 bases, with 11 bases remaining between them. There are 13 residues in the CDR3. Germline-derived CDR1 and CDR2 are SGDLS and YYNGEE.

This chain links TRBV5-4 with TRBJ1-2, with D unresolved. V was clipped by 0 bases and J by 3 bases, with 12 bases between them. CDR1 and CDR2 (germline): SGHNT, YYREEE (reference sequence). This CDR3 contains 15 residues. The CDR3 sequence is CASSLVGVLDYGYTF. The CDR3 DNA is TGTGCCAGCAGCTTGGTTGGGGTTCTGGACTATGGCTACACCTTC.

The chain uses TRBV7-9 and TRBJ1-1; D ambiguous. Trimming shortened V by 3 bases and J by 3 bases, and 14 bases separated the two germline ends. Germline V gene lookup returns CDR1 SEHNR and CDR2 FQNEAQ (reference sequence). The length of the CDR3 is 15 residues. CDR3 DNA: TGTGCCAGCAGCTTGGGAAGCCTCGGGGACACTGAAGCTTTCTTT. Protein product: CASSLGSLGDTEAFF. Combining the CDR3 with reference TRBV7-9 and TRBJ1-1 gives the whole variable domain DTGVSQNPRHKITKRGQNVTFRCDPISEHNRLYWYRQTLGQGPEFLTYFQNEAQLEKSRLLSDRFSAERPKGSFSTLEIQRTEQGDSAMYLCASSLGSLGDTEAFFGQGTRLTVV.

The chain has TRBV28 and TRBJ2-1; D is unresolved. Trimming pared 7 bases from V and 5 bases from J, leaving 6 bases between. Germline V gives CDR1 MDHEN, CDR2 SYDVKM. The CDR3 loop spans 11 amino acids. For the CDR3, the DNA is TGTGCCAGCAAGGGTAACAATGAGCAGTTCTTC. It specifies CASKGNNEQFF.

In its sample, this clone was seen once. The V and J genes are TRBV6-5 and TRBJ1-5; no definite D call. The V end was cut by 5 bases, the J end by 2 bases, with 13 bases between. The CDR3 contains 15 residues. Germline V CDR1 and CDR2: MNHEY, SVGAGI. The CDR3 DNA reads TGTGCCAGCAGTCCCTACCGGTCTGGCAATCAGCCCCAGCATTTT. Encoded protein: CASSPYRSGNQPQHF.

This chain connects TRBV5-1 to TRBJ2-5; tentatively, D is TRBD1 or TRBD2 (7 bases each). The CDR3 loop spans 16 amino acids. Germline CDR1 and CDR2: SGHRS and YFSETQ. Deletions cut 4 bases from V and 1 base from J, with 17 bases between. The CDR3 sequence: CASSPRQGGFQETQYF. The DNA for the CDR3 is TGCGCCAGCAGCCCCCGGCAGGGGGGGTTCCAAGAGACCCAGTACTTC.

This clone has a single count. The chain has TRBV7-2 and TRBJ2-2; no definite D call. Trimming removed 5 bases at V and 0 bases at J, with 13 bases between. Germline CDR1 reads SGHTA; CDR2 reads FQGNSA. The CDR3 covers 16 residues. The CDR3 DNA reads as TGTGCCAGCAGCCGCATCCCGTCGGCGAACACCGGGGAGCTGTTTTTT. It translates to CASSRIPSANTGELFF.